Presented here are 32 T cell receptor beta chains from one specimen sequenced in a study of blood T cell repertoires in COVID-19. TCRdb's table, derived via immunoSEQ multiplex PCR, lists solely in-frame clones and lacks some. The profile shows around 300,000 clones, under 90% of them singletons. The sample consisted of peripheral blood. These receptors all come from a woman between 45 and 65 years old who had recovered from COVID-19.

V is TRBV5-1 and J is TRBJ1-3, with D hard to call. The CDR3 is 14 amino acids. Deletions cut 0 bases from V and 4 bases from J, with 8 bases between. Germline V gene lookup returns CDR1 SGHRS and CDR2 YFSETQ. CDR3 region: CASSLGTVGNTIYF. The CDR3 DNA is TGCGCCAGCAGCTTGGGGACTGTGGGAAACACCATATATTTT.

The chain links TRBV27 to TRBJ2-7, with 12 bases fitting TRBD1. J lost 6 bases, V lost 3 bases, and 3 bases had no gene match. Germline CDR1 and CDR2: MNHEY and SMNVEV (reference sequence). CDR3 size: 14 residues. Here the CDR3 reads CASSFGTGGGEQYF. In DNA form, the CDR3 reads TGTGCCAGCAGTTTTGGGACAGGGGGCGGCGAGCAGTACTTC.

The J gene is TRBJ1-2, the V gene TRBV30, with TRBD1 identical over 8 bases. Germline values: CDR1 GTSNPN, CDR2 SVGIG (reference sequence). The CDR3 is 15 residues long. V lost 5 bases and J lost 7; bases outside the gene matches: 15. CDR3 region: CAWDGQGLSVRGYTF. DNA for the CDR3: TGTGCCTGGGACGGACAGGGACTTTCGGTACGTGGCTACACCTTC.

The chain uses TRBV2 and TRBJ2-3, with 14 bases matching TRBD2. The ends lost 6 bases at V and 11 bases at J; junction bases unmatched: 13. The CDR3 runs to 16 residues. Germline values: CDR1 SNHLY, CDR2 FYNNEI. CDR3 in DNA: TGTGCCAGCAGCGAGGGGACTAGCGGGAGTCAACAGTTGCAGTATTTT. This translates into CASSEGTSGSQQLQYF.

The chain links TRBV29-1 to TRBJ2-7; D uncertain. V lost 7 bases and J lost 3, with 16 bases in between. This CDR3 contains 13 residues. CDR1 and CDR2 from the germline V gene are SQVTM and ANQGSEA. The CDR3 coding sequence is TGCAGCGCCCGAAATGCTAGTCGCTACGAGCAGTACTTC. Translating it yields CSARNASRYEQYF.

The V and J genes are TRBV5-5 and TRBJ2-3; possible D gene TRBD1, 6 bases. V was shortened by 7 bases and J by 5 bases, with 14 bases between the two germline ends. Germline CDR1 SGHKS, CDR2 YYEKEE (reference sequence). This CDR3 has 13 amino acids. CDR3: CASGNRVEDTQYF. CDR3 sequence (DNA): TGTGCCAGCGGCAACAGGGTGGAAGATACGCAGTATTTT.

CDR3 in amino acids: CASSQDPRKGHYSPLHF. The CDR3 DNA follows: TGTGCCAGCAGCCAAGATCCCAGGAAGGGGCACTATTCACCCCTCCACTTT. The chain carries TRBV3-1 (or the pseudogene TRBV3-2) and TRBJ1-6; D is perhaps TRBD1 (5 bases). Germline CDR1 reads LGHDT; CDR2 reads YNNKEL (reference sequence). This CDR3 spans 17 amino acids. Trimming cost V 0 bases and J 8 bases, with 17 bases left between them.

CDR3 DNA: TGTGCCAGCAGCCTTACCGGGACAGGGGGAAGAAATTCTGGAAACACCATATATTTT. The encoded protein is CASSLTGTGGRNSGNTIYF. The V and J genes are TRBV14 and TRBJ1-3; 11 nucleotides align to TRBD1. The J segment lost 1 base and the V segment lost 4 bases, leaving 12 bases of the junction unmatched. In germline, CDR1 is SGHDN, CDR2 FVKESK. The CDR3 extends over 19 amino acids. Using reference TRBV14 and TRBJ1-3 for the parts outside the CDR3, the full variable domain is EAGVTQFPSHSVIEKGQTVTLRCDPISGHDNLYWYRRVMGKEIKFLLHFVKESKQDESGMPNNRFLAERTGGTYSTLKVQPAELEDSGVYFCASSLTGTGGRNSGNTIYFGEGSWLTVV.

This chain joins TRBV29-1 and TRBJ1-1, with no clear D. There are 13 residues in the CDR3. The germline V gene has CDR1 SQVTM and CDR2 ANQGSEA. V lost 4 bases to trimming and J lost 7 bases, with 16 bases between them. CDR3 nucleotides: TGCAGCGTTGTTGCTAGTGGTGGTGGTGAAGCTTTCTTT. It specifies CSVVASGGGEAFF.

The chain has TRBV28 and TRBJ2-7; unclear D gene. Per germline, CDR1 MDHEN and CDR2 SYDVKM. V lost 8 bases to trimming and J lost 4 bases, with 6 bases between them. CDR3 size: 10 residues. The CDR3 DNA sequence: TGTGCCAGCGAGAGGTACGAGCAGTACTTC. Encoded protein: CASERYEQYF.

The V call is TRBV5-5, the J call TRBJ2-7; a possible D gene is TRBD1 (6 bases). From germline, CDR1 is SGHKS and CDR2 YYEKEE (reference sequence). The CDR3 contains 16 residues. V was clipped by 3 bases and J by 3 bases, with 19 bases between them. This chain's CDR3 is CASSSGAGQGLYEQYF. CDR3 sequence (DNA): TGTGCCAGCAGCTCCGGAGCCGGGCAGGGGCTCTACGAGCAGTACTTC.

The V call is TRBV10-1, the J call TRBJ2-3; 7 nucleotides align to TRBD1. From germline, CDR1 is WNHNN and CDR2 SYGVQD (reference sequence). Trimming cost V 1 base and J 6 bases; bases outside gene matches: 13. This CDR3 is 17 amino acids long. CDR3 loop: CASSEYRQGVSPDTQYF. CDR3 in DNA: TGCGCCAGCAGTGAGTATAGACAGGGCGTGAGTCCTGATACGCAGTATTTT.

This clone was counted a single time. This chain uses TRBV28 with TRBJ1-4, with 8 bases aligning to TRBD1. The CDR3 has 13 residues. Germline V CDR1 and CDR2: MDHEN, SYDVKM. V was clipped by 5 bases and J by 10 bases; unmatched bases: 6. CDR3 protein: CASSPGQEGKLFF. For the CDR3, the DNA is TGTGCCAGCAGTCCGGGACAGGAAGGAAAACTGTTTTTT. Full variable domain (remainder filled in from reference TRBV28 and TRBJ1-4): DVKVTQSSRYLVKRTGEKVFLECVQDMDHENMFWYRQDPGLGLRLIYFSYDVKMKEKGDIPEGYSVSREKKERFSLILESASTNQTSMYLCASSPGQEGKLFFGSGTQLSVL.

The chain couples TRBV7-2 to TRBJ1-2, with D maybe TRBD1 (5 bases). V was clipped by 6 bases and J by 4 bases, with 12 bases between them. CDR1 SGHTA and CDR2 FQGNSA come from the germline V gene. The CDR3 covers 13 residues. CDR3 sequence (DNA): TGTGCCAGCAGTACCACCGGGGGCTATGGCTACACCTTC. This sequence encodes CASSTTGGYGYTF.

The chain is built from TRBV6-5 and TRBJ2-7; TRBD2 might be the D (6 bases). In germline, CDR1 is MNHEY, CDR2 SVGAGI. Trimming removed 1 base at V and 6 bases at J, with 13 bases between. This CDR3 region has 14 residues. As DNA, the CDR3 is TGTGCCAGCAGTTACTTTGGTTTGCGGGGCGAGCAGTACTTC. This codes for CASSYFGLRGEQYF.

This chain joins TRBV5-1 and TRBJ2-1; D may be TRBD2 (7 bases). This CDR3 region has 15 residues. The V and J ends lost 4 bases and 10 bases respectively, with 21 bases between them. Germline-derived CDR1 and CDR2 are SGHRS and YFSETQ. The CDR3 protein is CASSHSLRGGGEQFF. The DNA for the CDR3 is TGCGCCAGCAGCCACTCTCTGAGGGGGGGCGGCGAGCAGTTCTTC.

The chain combines TRBV28 with TRBJ2-7; the D is unclear. The germline CDR1 and CDR2 sequences are MDHEN and SYDVKM. V lost 5 bases and J lost 4, with 15 bases in between. The CDR3 is made up of 14 amino acids. The CDR3 loop reads CASSLESPPYEQYF. CDR3 nucleotides: TGTGCCAGCAGTCTGGAGTCGCCCCCTTACGAGCAGTACTTC. Based on the CDR3 plus reference TRBV28 and TRBJ2-7, the full variable domain is DVKVTQSSRYLVKRTGEKVFLECVQDMDHENMFWYRQDPGLGLRLIYFSYDVKMKEKGDIPEGYSVSREKKERFSLILESASTNQTSMYLCASSLESPPYEQYFGPGTRLTVT.

The chain recombines TRBV27 with TRBJ2-1, with 7 bases lining up with TRBD2. Germline V CDR1 and CDR2: MNHEY, SMNVEV (reference sequence). This CDR3 region has 15 residues. The V segment lost 1 base and the J segment 9 bases; nucleotides outside the gene matches: 9. As DNA, the CDR3 is TGTGCCAGCAGTTTATGGGGCGGGAGTCTGGGTGAGCAGTTCTTC. It encodes CASSLWGGSLGEQFF.

This clone was seen repeatedly, ten times or more. The gene calls are TRBV25-1 and TRBJ2-1, with a tentative D call TRBD2 (5 bases). Germline CDR1 reads MGHDK; CDR2 reads SYGVNS. This CDR3 comprises 17 residues. The V end lost 1 base, the J end lost 3 bases, and 16 bases lay between the germline ends. The DNA of the CDR3 is TGTGCCAGCAGTGAATCCTTAGCGCGAGGCCACTACAATGAGCAGTTCTTC. Protein: CASSESLARGHYNEQFF. Complete variable domain (other parts from reference TRBV25-1 and TRBJ2-1): EADIYQTPRYLVIGTGKKITLECSQTMGHDKMYWYQQDPGMELHLIHYSYGVNSTEKGDLSSESTVSRIRTEHFPLTLESARPSHTSQYLCASSESLARGHYNEQFFGPGTRLTVL.

This sequence joins TRBV27 and TRBJ1-5, with TRBD1 as a possible D gene (6 bases). The CDR3 covers 15 residues. Germline values: CDR1 MNHEY, CDR2 SMNVEV (reference sequence). V lost 5 bases and J 3 bases, leaving 14 bases between the germline ends. The CDR3: CASSPKTGLNQPQHF. Written as DNA, the CDR3 is TGTGCCAGCAGTCCAAAGACAGGCCTCAATCAGCCCCAGCATTTT.

This clone was counted a few times. This sequence joins TRBV6-6 and TRBJ2-2, with 10 nucleotides matching TRBD1. Germline CDR1 reads MNHNY; CDR2 reads SVGAGI (reference sequence). Trimming at V came to 8 bases and at J to 7 bases, leaving 7 bases not matched to a gene. This CDR3 contains 14 residues. DNA of the CDR3: TGTGCCAGCCTTCGGGGACAGGGGTACGGGGAGCTGTTTTTT. The encoded protein is CASLRGQGYGELFF.

This rearrangement joins TRBV18 to TRBJ1-1; TRBD1 matches at 8 bases. The CDR3 runs 14 residues. The V gene end was trimmed by 6 bases and the J gene end by 5 bases; junction bases not matched to a gene: 8. The V gene's germline CDR1 is KGHSH and CDR2 LQKENI. CDR3 residues: CASSLPGGGTEAFF. CDR3 DNA: TGTGCCAGCTCGCTTCCAGGGGGCGGGACTGAAGCTTTCTTT.

This clone showed up just once. V is TRBV4-2 and J is TRBJ2-7; 12 bases align to TRBD2. Germline CDR1 is LGHNA and CDR2 is YNFKEQ. There are 16 residues in the CDR3. The trim removed 0 bases at V and 5 bases at J, leaving 5 bases unmatched. CDR3 in DNA: TGTGCCAGCAGCCAAGAGCCTAGCGGGGGGGCGCACGAGCAGTACTTC. This encodes CASSQEPSGGAHEQYF.

This clone was observed once. The CDR3 spells CASRRLVTGELFF. The CDR3 coding sequence is TGTGCCAGCCGACGACTAGTGACCGGGGAGCTGTTTTTT. This chain connects TRBV28 to TRBJ2-2, with D maybe TRBD2 (6 bases). V lost 8 bases to trimming and J lost 5 bases, with 12 bases between them. There are 13 residues in the CDR3. Germline V gene data show CDR1 as MDHEN and CDR2 as SYDVKM.

The CDR3, as DNA: TGTGCCAGCAGTCTTTGGGACTCCTCCACCGAGCAGTACTTC. It specifies CASSLWDSSTEQYF. The chain has TRBV28 and TRBJ2-7, with a tentative D call TRBD2 (6 bases). Between the trimmed V and J ends, which lost 5 bases and 6 bases, there was a span of 17 bases. Germline V gene data show CDR1 as MDHEN and CDR2 as SYDVKM. This CDR3 has 14 residues.

The chain uses TRBV7-9 and TRBJ2-7; 10 nucleotides agree with TRBD1. The CDR3 totals 16 residues. CDR1 is SEHNR and CDR2 is FQNEAQ in the germline V gene (reference sequence). The V and J ends lost 5 bases and 2 bases, in that order; junction bases with no gene match: 9. The CDR3 protein is CASSVPPGQGTYEQYF. CDR3 nucleotides: TGTGCCAGCAGCGTCCCCCCGGGACAGGGGACCTACGAGCAGTACTTC.

This clone occurred once. V gene TRBV2 combines with J gene TRBJ2-3; no firm D call. V gave up 5 bases and J gave up 3 bases, with 3 bases separating them. This CDR3 spans 11 amino acids. From germline, CDR1 is SNHLY and CDR2 FYNNEI. CDR3 DNA: TGTGCCAGCAGTCGTACAGATACGCAGTATTTT. It translates to CASSRTDTQYF.

The rearrangement uses TRBV11-3 and TRBJ2-1; D might be TRBD1 (6 bases). Trimming removed 5 bases at V and 0 bases at J, with 8 bases between. The germline CDR1 and CDR2 sequences are SGHNT and YENEEA. The CDR3 has 14 residues. The CDR3 DNA follows: TGTGCCAGCAGCCAGGGGAGCTCCTACAATGAGCAGTTCTTC. This translates into CASSQGSSYNEQFF.

This sequence joins TRBV6-4 and TRBJ2-1; 9 bases agree with TRBD2. Germline CDR1 MRHNA, CDR2 SNTAGT. The CDR3 consists of 15 residues. J lost 4 bases, V lost 4 bases, and 5 bases had no gene match. CDR3 nucleotide sequence: TGTGCCAGCAGTGCGCGGGAGGGAACGTACAATGAGCAGTTCTTC. Protein product: CASSAREGTYNEQFF.

The J gene is TRBJ2-7, the V gene TRBV27, with 7 bases that match TRBD1. From germline, CDR1 is MNHEY and CDR2 SMNVEV (reference sequence). The V and J ends lost 7 bases and 3 bases, in that order; junction bases with no gene match: 9. The CDR3 is made up of 14 amino acids. CDR3 in DNA: TGTGCCAGCACCCTCACCAGGGGGTACTACGAGCAGTACTTC. Translation gives CASTLTRGYYEQYF.

The genes are TRBV3-1 (or the pseudogene TRBV3-2) and TRBJ2-2; 12 bases are shared with TRBD1. The CDR3 is 16 amino acids. Germline CDR1 is LGHDT and CDR2 is YNNKEL (reference sequence). V lost 5 bases to trimming and J lost 2 bases; unmatched junction nucleotides: 3. The CDR3 nucleotides are TGTGCCAGCAGCTCGGGGACAGGGGGCAACACCGGGGAGCTGTTTTTT. Translating gives CASSSGTGGNTGELFF.

The J gene is TRBJ2-3, the V gene TRBV19, with TRBD1 matching over 8 bases. From germline, CDR1 is LNHDA and CDR2 SQIVND (reference sequence). The CDR3 totals 14 residues. J lost 5 bases, V lost 8 bases, and 9 bases had no gene match. As DNA, the CDR3 is TGTGCCAGTTCCGACAGGGGAGAAAGAGATACGCAGTATTTT. Its protein is CASSDRGERDTQYF.